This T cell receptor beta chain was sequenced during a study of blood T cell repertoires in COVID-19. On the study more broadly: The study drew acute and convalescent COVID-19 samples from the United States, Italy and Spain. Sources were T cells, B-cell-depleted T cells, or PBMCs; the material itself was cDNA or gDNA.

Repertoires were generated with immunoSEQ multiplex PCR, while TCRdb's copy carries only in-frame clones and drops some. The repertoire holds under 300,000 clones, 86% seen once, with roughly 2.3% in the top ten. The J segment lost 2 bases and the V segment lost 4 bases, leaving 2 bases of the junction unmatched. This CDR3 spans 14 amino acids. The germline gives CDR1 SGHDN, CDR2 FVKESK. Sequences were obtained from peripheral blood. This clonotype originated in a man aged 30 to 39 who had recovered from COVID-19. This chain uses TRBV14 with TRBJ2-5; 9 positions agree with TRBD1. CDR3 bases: TGTGCCAGCAGCCTTGACAGGGGGCAAGAGACCCAGTACTTC. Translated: CASSLDRGQETQYF.